Each of the 3 T cell receptor beta chains below was sequenced from the same sample in a study of cytomegalovirus exposure and HLA in healthy donors. Both 60 Vbeta primers and 13 Jbeta primers went into the PCR. Profiled with immunoSEQ multiplex PCR; TCRdb holds only in-frame clones, not every one. Altogether over 150,000 clones are present, 80% being singletons, with the ten largest covering about 1.3%. The material sequenced was PBMCs. These receptors came from a woman aged 45-59 years in good health and CMV-seronegative.

This clone was seen a few times. V gene TRBV19 combines with J gene TRBJ2-5; 10 nucleotides align to TRBD2. The CDR3 is 14 amino acids. The germline CDR1 and CDR2 sequences are LNHDA and SQIVND (reference sequence). V lost 8 bases and J lost 7; bases outside the gene matches: 10. CDR3 in amino acids: CASEVSGGTGTQYF. In DNA form, the CDR3 reads TGTGCCAGTGAGGTTAGCGGGGGGACGGGGACCCAGTACTTC.

The V and J genes are TRBV19 and TRBJ1-1; D possibly corresponds to TRBD1 (5 bases). The CDR3 is made up of 14 amino acids. Trimming stripped 7 bases from V and 6 bases from J, with 18 bases between. Germline assignment: CDR1 LNHDA and CDR2 SQIVND (reference sequence). This chain's CDR3 is CASKVKWGGAEAFF. The CDR3 bases are TGTGCCAGTAAAGTGAAGTGGGGAGGGGCTGAAGCTTTCTTT.

This clone has just one count. The chain's CDR3 is CASSLWGQGVTGELFF. The CDR3 DNA reads as TGCGCCAGCAGCTTGTGGGGACAGGGGGTAACCGGGGAGCTGTTTTTT. This chain joins TRBV5-1 and TRBJ2-2; 11 positions agree with TRBD1. Trimming at V came to 1 base and at J to 5 bases, leaving 4 bases not matched to a gene. Germline V gives CDR1 SGHRS, CDR2 YFSETQ. The CDR3 sequence is 16 residues long.